The present T cell receptor (beta chain) was sequenced within a study of blood T cell repertoires in COVID-19. This CDR3 region has 15 residues. In germline, CDR1 is SGHRS, CDR2 YFSETQ. Deletions cut 0 bases from V and 2 bases from J, with 12 bases between. Per the original data handling: Cell counts per sample came from amplifying reference gene primers. Libraries were prepared by immunoSEQ multiplex PCR; TCRdb keeps only in-frame clonotypes and omits some of them. V, J and clone size are those of that table, while D and trimming were read from the DNA. The sample has about 220,000 clones, over 80% seen once; the top ten hold around 4.7%. The table lists this clone with a count of one.

The chain carries TRBV5-1 and TRBJ2-7; perhaps TRBD2 as D (6 bases). The source is a human donor in a cohort sampled during active COVID-19. The sample taken for sequencing was peripheral blood. Here the CDR3 reads CASSLAGSSAYEQYF. CDR3 DNA: TGCGCCAGCAGCTTGGCCGGGTCTAGCGCCTACGAGCAGTACTTC.